These 26 T cell receptor beta chains came from one sample sequenced in a study of blood T cell repertoires in COVID-19. Profiled with immunoSEQ multiplex PCR; TCRdb holds only in-frame clones, not every one. The data contain about 74,000 clones, around 87% of them singletons. What was sequenced was peripheral blood. The receptors here all came from an elderly woman with active or convalescent COVID-19.

In nucleotides, the CDR3 is TGTGCCAGCACCCACCCCGGGGGGGCTCTCTATGAGCAGTTCTTC. Its protein product is CASTHPGGALYEQFF. The rearrangement joins TRBV7-2 to TRBJ2-1; 8 bases are shared with TRBD2. Germline-derived CDR1 and CDR2 are SGHTA and FQGNSA. There are 15 residues in the CDR3. V shed 7 bases and J 8 bases; nucleotides not matched to a gene: 13. Filled out from reference TRBV7-2 and TRBJ2-1, the complete variable domain reads GAGVSQSPSNKVTEKGKDVELRCDPISGHTALYWYRQSLGQGLEFLIYFQGNSAPDKSGLPSDRFSAERTGGSVSTLTIQRTQQEDSAVYLCASTHPGGALYEQFFGPGTRLTVL.

This chain joins TRBV10-1 and TRBJ1-2, with 9 bases lining up with TRBD1. The CDR3 is 14 amino acids. Germline loops: CDR1 WNHNN, CDR2 SYGVQD (reference sequence). V lost 10 bases to trimming and J lost 6 bases; unmatched junction nucleotides: 12. The CDR3 DNA reads as TGCGCCACCGAATACAGGGGGCTTACCCATGGCTACACCTTC. Protein product: CATEYRGLTHGYTF.

The chain uses TRBV3-1 (or the pseudogene TRBV3-2) and TRBJ2-2; no definite D call. Trimming removed 3 bases from V and 4 bases from J, with 9 bases in between. The CDR3 consists of 14 residues. Per the germline V gene, CDR1 is LGHDT and CDR2 is YNNKEL (reference sequence). The chain's CDR3 is CASSQAVATGELFF. The CDR3 region has the DNA TGTGCCAGCAGCCAGGCGGTGGCCACCGGGGAGCTGTTTTTT.

This clone was counted only a few times. The chain combines TRBV3-1 (or the pseudogene TRBV3-2) with TRBJ2-5; 9 positions match TRBD2. The CDR3 spans 15 residues. V lost 1 base and J lost 5; bases outside the gene matches: 5. Per the germline V gene, CDR1 is LGHDT and CDR2 is YNNKEL (reference sequence). In nucleotides, the CDR3 is TGTGCCAGCAGCCAAGGGCGGGGGGGCCATGAGACCCAGTACTTC. It is translated as CASSQGRGGHETQYF.

This chain links TRBV5-1 with TRBJ1-2, with D possibly TRBD1 on 5 matching bases. V lost 7 bases and J lost 7, with 14 bases in between. CDR1 SGHRS and CDR2 YFSETQ come from the germline V gene. CDR3 size: 12 residues. CDR3 DNA sequence: TGCGCCAGCTTCCAGGGCCTCGGTGGCTACACCTTC. It yields the protein CASFQGLGGYTF.

The chain has TRBV18 and TRBJ2-7, with 9 bases that match TRBD1. The germline CDR1 and CDR2 sequences are KGHSH and LQKENI. Trimming removed 2 bases from V and 3 bases from J; junction bases left unmatched: 11. The CDR3 consists of 17 residues. This CDR3 is CASSPNQWDREDYEQYF. The CDR3, as DNA: TGTGCCAGCTCACCAAATCAGTGGGACAGGGAAGACTACGAGCAGTACTTC.

The chain links TRBV4-3 to TRBJ1-6, with D hard to call. Deletions cut 1 base from V and 13 bases from J, with 17 bases between. The germline gives CDR1 LGHNA, CDR2 YSLEER. CDR3 length: 15 amino acids. CDR3 DNA: TGCGCCAGCAGCCAAGGAGAGGGCATTCTATCCCCCCTCCACTTT. Translated, it gives CASSQGEGILSPLHF.

The chain couples TRBV5-1 to TRBJ2-7, with D possibly being TRBD2 (5 bases). Germline V gene lookup returns CDR1 SGHRS and CDR2 YFSETQ. V was pared by 5 bases and J by 4 bases, with 16 bases between. The CDR3 runs 14 residues. CDR3 in amino acids: CASSLEASPYEQYF. CDR3 bases: TGCGCCAGCAGTCTAGAAGCTAGCCCATACGAGCAGTACTTC.

The gene calls are TRBV6-5 and TRBJ1-4; D is uncertain. Germline V gene data show CDR1 as MNHEY and CDR2 as SVGAGI. The CDR3 consists of 15 residues. Deletions cut 6 bases from V and 0 bases from J, with 11 bases between. This CDR3 is CASRFSYATNEKLFF. The CDR3 nucleotides read TGTGCCAGCAGGTTTTCTTATGCAACTAATGAAAAACTGTTTTTT.

V is TRBV5-1 and J is TRBJ2-7, with 7 bases matching TRBD2. This CDR3 comprises 14 residues. The V gene's germline CDR1 is SGHRS and CDR2 YFSETQ. With V trimmed by 2 bases and J by 5 bases, 7 bases remained unmatched. Written as DNA, the CDR3 is TGCGCCAGCAGCTTTGGGACTACCTCTAACGAGCAGTACTTC. As protein: CASSFGTTSNEQYF.

The count of this clone is one. This sequence joins TRBV27 and TRBJ2-1; D not certain. Looked up from germline, CDR1 is MNHEY and CDR2 is SMNVEV (reference sequence). The V gene lost 0 bases and the J gene lost 6 bases, with 6 bases spanning the gap. The CDR3 is 13 amino acids. The CDR3 spells CASSLSNSNEQFF. CDR3 in DNA: TGTGCCAGCAGTTTATCTAACAGCAATGAGCAGTTCTTC.

The chain joins TRBV6-1 to TRBJ1-1; D may be TRBD1 (5 bases). Germline CDR1 is MNHNS and CDR2 is SASEGT. CDR3 length: 15 residues. Trimming removed 3 bases at V and 3 bases at J, with 14 bases between. In DNA, the CDR3 is TGTGCCAGCAGTGATAACGGGGGTTTGGACACTGAAGCTTTCTTT. The encoded protein is CASSDNGGLDTEAFF.

In DNA form, the CDR3 reads TGTGCCACGGAGGGAAACTCGAACACTGAAGCTTTCTTT. Protein: CATEGNSNTEAFF. The V gene is TRBV10-3, the J gene TRBJ1-1; unclear D gene. The CDR3 runs 13 residues. Germline assignment: CDR1 ENHRY and CDR2 SYGVKD. Trimming left V 10 bases short and J 1 base short, with 13 bases between.

The rearrangement links TRBV5-1 to TRBJ1-5, with D maybe TRBD1 (6 bases). Per germline, CDR1 SGHRS and CDR2 YFSETQ. The CDR3 has 15 residues. V was clipped by 3 bases and J by 0 bases, with 10 bases between them. The CDR3 protein is CASSSGENSNQPQHF. CDR3 coding DNA: TGCGCCAGCAGCTCAGGGGAAAATAGCAATCAGCCCCAGCATTTT.

This rearrangement joins TRBV24-1 to TRBJ1-1; D not resolved. With 2 bases removed from V and 1 base from J, the gap between germline ends came to 4 bases. The CDR3 extends over 13 amino acids. Germline CDR1 is KGHDR and CDR2 is SFDVKD. The CDR3 DNA sequence: TGTGCCACCAGTGATTCCCGGAACACTGAAGCTTTCTTT. Its translation: CATSDSRNTEAFF.

This clone was counted once. The rearrangement joins TRBV21-1 to TRBJ1-2; the D call TRBD1 from the table was never checked on the DNA. TRBV21-1 is a pseudogene segment. The CDR3 extends over 17 amino acids. CDR3 nucleotide sequence: TGTGCCAGCAGCAAGGGGGACAGGGGGCGCGGGGAAGATGGCTACACCTTC. It specifies CASSKGDRGRGEDGYTF.

V gene TRBV7-8 combines with J gene TRBJ2-2; no reliable D call. From germline, CDR1 is SGHVS and CDR2 FQNEAQ. Trimming pared 5 bases from V and 0 bases from J, leaving 13 bases between. The CDR3 covers 16 residues. Written as DNA, the CDR3 is TGTGCCAGCAGCCGAGCCGTCGTTACGAACACCGGGGAGCTGTTTTTT. As protein: CASSRAVVTNTGELFF.

This rearrangement joins TRBV3-1 (or the pseudogene TRBV3-2) to TRBJ1-6; D possibly corresponds to TRBD1 (5 bases). Germline-derived CDR1 and CDR2 are LGHDT and YNNKEL (reference sequence). The V end lost 2 bases, the J end lost 6 bases, and 11 bases lay between the germline ends. The CDR3 runs 15 residues. The CDR3 nucleotides read TGTGCCAGCAGCCAAAACAGGAGGGGTAATTCACCCCTCCACTTT. This encodes CASSQNRRGNSPLHF.

The chain combines TRBV5-8 with TRBJ2-5, with D maybe TRBD1 (6 bases). In germline, CDR1 is SGHTS, CDR2 YDEGEE. V lost 4 bases and J lost 2, with 12 bases in between. The CDR3 has 14 residues. The CDR3 sequence is CASSTKTGQETQYF. CDR3 nucleotide sequence: TGTGCCAGCAGCACAAAAACAGGGCAAGAGACCCAGTACTTC.

With respect to this clone: The sample holds other DNA sequences that translate to the same CDR3. The V gene is TRBV7-2, the J gene TRBJ2-2; tentatively, D is TRBD1 (5 bases). The CDR3 has 14 residues. V lost 5 bases, J lost 1 base, and 8 bases lay in between. Per germline, CDR1 SGHTA and CDR2 FQGNSA. DNA for the CDR3: TGTGCCAGCAGCCCAACAGGGAACACCGGGGAGCTGTTTTTT. It translates to CASSPTGNTGELFF.

This clone occurred a few times. The chain is built from TRBV9 and TRBJ1-1, with 7 bases identical to TRBD1. Trimming at V came to 3 bases and at J to 7 bases, leaving 9 bases not matched to a gene. Looked up from germline, CDR1 is SGDLS and CDR2 is YYNGEE. This CDR3 is 14 amino acids long. CDR3 loop: CASSEPTGAGEAFF. The CDR3 region has the DNA TGTGCCAGCAGCGAGCCCACAGGGGCCGGTGAAGCTTTCTTT. The entire variable domain, with the rest obtained from reference TRBV9 and TRBJ1-1, is as follows: DSGVTQTPKHLITATGQRVTLRCSPRSGDLSVYWYQQSLDQGLQFLIQYYNGEERAKGNILERFSAQQFPDLHSELNLSSLELGDSALYFCASSEPTGAGEAFFGQGTRLTVV.

This chain joins TRBV14 and TRBJ2-7, with TRBD1 as a possible D gene (5 bases). Germline assignment: CDR1 SGHDN and CDR2 FVKESK. This CDR3 contains 16 residues. V dropped 3 bases and J dropped 0 bases, with 15 bases sitting between them. CDR3 region: CASSHTVRGPSYEQYF. CDR3 coding DNA: TGTGCCAGCAGCCACACCGTAAGGGGCCCCTCCTACGAGCAGTACTTC.

The chain recombines TRBV24-1 with TRBJ2-3; the match to TRBD2 covers 11 bases. Trimming took 2 bases from V and 1 from J; bases not matched to a gene: 4. The CDR3 runs to 17 residues. CDR1 is KGHDR, CDR2 SFDVKD, per germline. In DNA form, the CDR3 reads TGTGCCACCAGTGATTCGACTAGCGGGGAAGGCACAGATACGCAGTATTTT. This gives the protein CATSDSTSGEGTDTQYF.

V gene TRBV7-2 combines with J gene TRBJ2-7, with 7 bases fitting TRBD2. Per germline, CDR1 SGHTA and CDR2 FQGNSA. The CDR3 sequence is 14 residues long. V shed 0 bases and J 5 bases; nucleotides not matched to a gene: 4. In DNA, the CDR3 is TGTGCCAGCAGCTTAGCGGGGGGGGTCAACGAGCAGTACTTC. This codes for CASSLAGGVNEQYF. The full variable domain, completed using reference TRBV7-2 and TRBJ2-7, is GAGVSQSPSNKVTEKGKDVELRCDPISGHTALYWYRQSLGQGLEFLIYFQGNSAPDKSGLPSDRFSAERTGGSVSTLTIQRTQQEDSAVYLCASSLAGGVNEQYFGPGTRLTVT.

This rearrangement joins TRBV19 to TRBJ2-2; the D is unclear. V was pared by 4 bases and J by 1 base, with 4 bases between. The CDR3 extends over 13 amino acids. The V gene's germline CDR1 is LNHDA and CDR2 SQIVND (reference sequence). The CDR3 loop is CASSTGNTGELFF. CDR3 bases: TGTGCCAGTAGTACAGGGAACACCGGGGAGCTGTTTTTT. Full variable domain (outside the CDR3, taken from reference TRBV19 and TRBJ2-2): DGGITQSPKYLFRKEGQNVTLSCEQNLNHDAMYWYRQDPGQGLRLIYYSQIVNDFQKGDIAEGYSVSREKKESFPLTVTSAQKNPTAFYLCASSTGNTGELFFGEGSRLTVL.

The V and J genes are TRBV6-5 and TRBJ1-2, with 8 bases fitting TRBD1. Germline lookup yields CDR1 MNHEY and CDR2 SVGAGI. This CDR3 spans 16 amino acids. V lost 0 bases to trimming and J lost 2 bases; unmatched junction nucleotides: 5. CDR3 DNA sequence: TGTGCCAGCAGTTACTCCGGACAGGGTCAAAACTATGGCTACACCTTC. It is translated as CASSYSGQGQNYGYTF.